The T cell receptor beta chain described here comes from a study of control samples from healthy donors and cancer patients. The table came from immunoSEQ multiplex PCR; TCRdb's copy has only in-frame clones and leaves some out. The repertoire holds about 180,000 clones, with 90% as singletons. The CDR3 covers 14 residues. The germline V gene encodes CDR1 SQVTM and CDR2 ANQGSEA. The receptor was isolated from a woman between 50 and 59 years old in good health. Sequenced material: blood. The V gene is TRBV29-1, the J gene TRBJ1-4; no clear D. In DNA, the CDR3 is TGCGCCGTCGGGCGGGGAGGAACTAATGAAAAACTGTTTTTT. Its protein product is CAVGRGGTNEKLFF.